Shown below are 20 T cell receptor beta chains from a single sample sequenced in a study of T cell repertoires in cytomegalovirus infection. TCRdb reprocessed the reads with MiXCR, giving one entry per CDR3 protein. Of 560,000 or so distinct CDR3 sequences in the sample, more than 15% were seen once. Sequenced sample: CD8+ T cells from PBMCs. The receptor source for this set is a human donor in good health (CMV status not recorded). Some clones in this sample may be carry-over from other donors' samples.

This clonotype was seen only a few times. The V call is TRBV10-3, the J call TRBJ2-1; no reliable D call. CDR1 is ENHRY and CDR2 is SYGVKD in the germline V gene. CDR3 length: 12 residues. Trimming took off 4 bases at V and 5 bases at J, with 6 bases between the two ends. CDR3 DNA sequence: TGTGCCATCAGTGGGACGGACAATGAGCAGTTCTTC. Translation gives CAISGTDNEQFF.

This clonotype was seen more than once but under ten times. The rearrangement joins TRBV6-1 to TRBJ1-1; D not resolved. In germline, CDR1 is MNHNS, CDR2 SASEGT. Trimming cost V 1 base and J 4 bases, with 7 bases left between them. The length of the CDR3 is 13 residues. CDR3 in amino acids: CASSEVDRTEAFF. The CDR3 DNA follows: TGTGCCAGCAGTGAAGTCGATCGCACTGAAGCTTTCTTT.

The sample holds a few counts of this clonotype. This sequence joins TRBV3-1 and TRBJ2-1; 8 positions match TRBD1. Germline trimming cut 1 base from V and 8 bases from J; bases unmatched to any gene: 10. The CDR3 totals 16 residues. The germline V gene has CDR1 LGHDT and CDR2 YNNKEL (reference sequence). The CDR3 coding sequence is TGTGCCAGCAGCCAAGGGACGACAGGGGACAATTATGAGCAGTTCTTC. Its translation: CASSQGTTGDNYEQFF.

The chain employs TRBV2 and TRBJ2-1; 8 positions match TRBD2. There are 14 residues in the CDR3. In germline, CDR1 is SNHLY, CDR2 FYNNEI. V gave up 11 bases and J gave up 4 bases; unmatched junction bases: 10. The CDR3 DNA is TGTGCCGGCGGGGAGCGGGGGTCTTACAATGAGCAGTTCTTC. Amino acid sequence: CAGGERGSYNEQFF.

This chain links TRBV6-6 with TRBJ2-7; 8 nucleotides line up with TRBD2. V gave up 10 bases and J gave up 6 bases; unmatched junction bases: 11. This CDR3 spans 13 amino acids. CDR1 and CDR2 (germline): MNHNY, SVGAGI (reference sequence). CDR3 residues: CATLDSGNVEQYF. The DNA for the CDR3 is TGTGCCACCTTGGATAGCGGGAATGTCGAGCAGTACTTC.

The DNA of the CDR3 is TGCGCCAGCAGTTTCGACGGAGAAATCATGAACACTGAAGCTTTCTTT. Its protein is CASSFDGEIMNTEAFF. The V and J genes are TRBV5-1 and TRBJ1-1; D not certain. The CDR3 has 16 residues. Looked up from germline, CDR1 is SGHRS and CDR2 is YFSETQ. V was cut by 5 bases and J by 0 bases, with 17 bases left in between.

The CDR3 DNA is TGTGCCAGCAGCGCCGGGACTAGCGGGAGGGTCTACGAGCAGTACTTC. Residues: CASSAGTSGRVYEQYF. The rearrangement uses TRBV11-2 and TRBJ2-7; 16 nucleotides match TRBD2. The germline V gene encodes CDR1 SGHAT and CDR2 FQNNGV. J lost 3 bases, V lost 5 bases, and 4 bases had no gene match. The CDR3 spans 16 residues.

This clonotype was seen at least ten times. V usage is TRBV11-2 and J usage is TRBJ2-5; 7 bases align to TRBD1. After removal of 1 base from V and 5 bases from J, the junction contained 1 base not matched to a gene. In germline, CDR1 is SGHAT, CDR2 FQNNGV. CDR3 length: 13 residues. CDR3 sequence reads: CASSLARGETQYF. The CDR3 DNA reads TGTGCCAGCAGCTTAGCCAGGGGGGAGACCCAGTACTTC.

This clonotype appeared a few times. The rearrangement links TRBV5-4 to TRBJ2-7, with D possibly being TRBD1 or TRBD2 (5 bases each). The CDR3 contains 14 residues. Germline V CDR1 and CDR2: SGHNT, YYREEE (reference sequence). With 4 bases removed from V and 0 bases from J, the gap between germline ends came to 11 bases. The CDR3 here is CASSTDSGSYEQYF. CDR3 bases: TGTGCCAGCAGCACCGACAGCGGCTCCTACGAGCAGTACTTC.

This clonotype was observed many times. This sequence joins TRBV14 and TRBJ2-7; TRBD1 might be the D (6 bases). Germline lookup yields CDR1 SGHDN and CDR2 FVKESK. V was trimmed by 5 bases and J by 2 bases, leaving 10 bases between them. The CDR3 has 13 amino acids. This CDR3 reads CASSIRGPYEQYF. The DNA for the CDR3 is TGTGCCAGCAGCATCAGGGGTCCCTACGAGCAGTACTTC. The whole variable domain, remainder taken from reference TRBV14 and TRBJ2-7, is EAGVTQFPSHSVIEKGQTVTLRCDPISGHDNLYWYRRVMGKEIKFLLHFVKESKQDESGMPNNRFLAERTGGTYSTLKVQPAELEDSGVYFCASSIRGPYEQYFGPGTRLTVT.

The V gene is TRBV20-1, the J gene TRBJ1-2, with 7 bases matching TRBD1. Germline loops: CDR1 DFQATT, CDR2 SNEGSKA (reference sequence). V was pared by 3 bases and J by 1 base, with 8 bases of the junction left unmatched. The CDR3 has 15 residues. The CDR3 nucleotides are TGCAGTGCTAGGCCCCTGGGACAGAGTAACTATGGCTACACCTTC. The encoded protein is CSARPLGQSNYGYTF.

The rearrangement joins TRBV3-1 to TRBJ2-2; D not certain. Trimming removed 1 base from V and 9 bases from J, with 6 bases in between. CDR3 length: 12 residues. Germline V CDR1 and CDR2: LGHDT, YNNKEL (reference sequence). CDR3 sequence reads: CASSQVPRELFF. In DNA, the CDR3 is TGTGCCAGCAGCCAAGTCCCGAGGGAGCTGTTTTTT.

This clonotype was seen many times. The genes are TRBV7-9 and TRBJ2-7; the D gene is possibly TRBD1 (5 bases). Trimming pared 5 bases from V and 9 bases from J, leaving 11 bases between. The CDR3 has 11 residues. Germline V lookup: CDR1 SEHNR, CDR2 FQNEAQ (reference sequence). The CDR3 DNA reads TGTGCCAGCAGCAGAACCCAGGGGCAGTACTTC. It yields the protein CASSRTQGQYF.

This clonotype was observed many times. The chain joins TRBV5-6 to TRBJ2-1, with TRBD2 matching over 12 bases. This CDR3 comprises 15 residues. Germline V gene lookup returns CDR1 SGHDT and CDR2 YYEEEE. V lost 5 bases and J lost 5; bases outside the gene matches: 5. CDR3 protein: CASSSTSGRHNEQFF. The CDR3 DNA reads TGTGCCAGCAGTTCAACTAGCGGGAGGCACAATGAGCAGTTCTTC.

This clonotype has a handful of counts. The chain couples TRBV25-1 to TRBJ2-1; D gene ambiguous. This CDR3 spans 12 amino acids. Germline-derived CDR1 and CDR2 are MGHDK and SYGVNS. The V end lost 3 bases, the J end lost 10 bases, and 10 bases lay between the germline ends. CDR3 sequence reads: CASSDSRNEQFF. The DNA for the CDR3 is TGTGCCAGCAGTGATTCGAGGAACGAGCAGTTCTTC.

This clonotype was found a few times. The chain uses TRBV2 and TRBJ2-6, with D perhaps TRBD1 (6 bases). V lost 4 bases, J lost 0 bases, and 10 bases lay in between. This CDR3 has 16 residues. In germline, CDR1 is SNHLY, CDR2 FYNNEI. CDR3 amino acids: CASSVDRSSGANVLTF. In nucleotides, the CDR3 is TGTGCCAGCAGTGTTGACAGGAGCTCTGGGGCCAACGTCCTGACTTTC.

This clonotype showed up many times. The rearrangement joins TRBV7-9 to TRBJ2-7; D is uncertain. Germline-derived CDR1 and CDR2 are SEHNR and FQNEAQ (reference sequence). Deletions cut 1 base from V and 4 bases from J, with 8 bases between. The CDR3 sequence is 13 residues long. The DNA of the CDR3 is TGTGCCAGCAGCTTAGAGCTCCAATACGAGCAGTACTTC. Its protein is CASSLELQYEQYF.

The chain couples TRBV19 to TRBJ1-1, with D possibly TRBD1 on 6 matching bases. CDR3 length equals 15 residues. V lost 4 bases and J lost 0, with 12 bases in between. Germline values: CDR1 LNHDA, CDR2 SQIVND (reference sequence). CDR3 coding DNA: TGTGCCAGTAGTACCGAACAGGGACTGAACACTGAAGCTTTCTTT. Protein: CASSTEQGLNTEAFF.

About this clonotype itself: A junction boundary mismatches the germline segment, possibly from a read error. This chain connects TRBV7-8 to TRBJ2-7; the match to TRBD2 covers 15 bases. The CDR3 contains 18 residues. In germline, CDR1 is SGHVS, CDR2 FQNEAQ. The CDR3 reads CASRMGLAGGLSSYEQYF. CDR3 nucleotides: TGTGCAAGCAGAATGGGACTAGCGGGGGGACTTAGCTCCTACGAGCAGTACTTC. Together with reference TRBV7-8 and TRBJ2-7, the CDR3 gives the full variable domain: GAGVSQSPRYKVAKRGQDVALRCDPISGHVSLFWYQQALGQGPEFLTYFQNEAQLDKSGLPSDRFFAERPEGSVSTLKIQRTQQEDSAVYLCASRMGLAGGLSSYEQYFGPGTRLTVT.

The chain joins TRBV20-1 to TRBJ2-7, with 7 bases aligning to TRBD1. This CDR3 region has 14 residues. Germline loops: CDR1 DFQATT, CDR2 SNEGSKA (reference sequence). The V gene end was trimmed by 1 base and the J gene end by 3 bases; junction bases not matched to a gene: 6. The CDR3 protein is CSARGRQGGYEQYF. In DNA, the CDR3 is TGCAGTGCTAGAGGGAGACAGGGTGGCTACGAGCAGTACTTC.